The text below deals with one T cell receptor beta chain. What it binds is unknown. It was at deep level that the assay was run. Every subset's genomic DNA went evenly onto several immunoSEQ plates. Ten immunoSEQ deep assay plates were used by the authors to sequence unsorted PBMC DNA. TCRdb's copy holds only in-frame clones and misses some; the assay was immunoSEQ multiplex PCR. In the table there are fewer than 650,000 clones, around 81% of which are singletons. This sample was included in a study of shared clonotypes between healthy human individuals. Findings and caveats of the study: Deeper or shallower sequencing was expected to change how clonotypes are shared among donors.

Between the trimmed V and J ends, which lost 2 bases and 3 bases, there was a span of 11 bases. From germline, CDR1 is MNHNS and CDR2 SASEGT. This CDR3 has 15 amino acids. This rearrangement joins TRBV6-1 to TRBJ1-5, with a possible D match to TRBD1 (5 bases). The sequenced sample consisted of PBMCs. The receptor was isolated from a woman aged 35 to 49 in good health. Some clones in this sample may be carry-over from other donors' samples. The DNA for the CDR3 is TGTGCCAGCAGTGAATCCGGGGCACTCAATCAGCCCCAGCATTTT. The encoded protein is CASSESGALNQPQHF.